This TCR beta chain came from a study of blood T cell repertoires in COVID-19. Whole-study context: Italy, Spain and the United States were the sources of the convalescent and acute COVID-19 samples. In each case, the material was cDNA or gDNA derived from T cells, B-cell-depleted T cells, or PBMCs.

The CDR3 has 14 residues. The V gene lost 0 bases and the J gene lost 6 bases, with 12 bases spanning the gap. Looked up from germline, CDR1 is SGHVS and CDR2 is FQNEAQ. TCRdb's copy holds only in-frame clones and misses some; the assay was immunoSEQ multiplex PCR. This sample yields fewer than 75,000 clones, of which approximately 89% are seen a single time; 5.5% to 8.5% belongs to the top ten. Input material: peripheral blood. This TCR was recovered from a man aged 55 to 70 with active or convalescent COVID-19. The rearrangement joins TRBV7-8 to TRBJ2-7; D uncertain. CDR3 region: CASSLALQVSEQYF. Here the CDR3 DNA reads TGTGCCAGCAGCTTAGCGCTTCAGGTTAGCGAGCAGTACTTC.